This TCR beta chain is drawn from a study of tumor-infiltrating lymphocytes in primary liver carcinoma. Across the whole study: The number of productive TCRbeta reads per sample ranged from roughly 3.5 to 7.13 million and was similar across tissue types. Whole-study results and caveats: With p = 0.039, the top-250-clone fraction in tumors significantly exceeded that in blood.

TCR beta cDNA was prepared out of around 460 ng total RNA by means of a constant-region primer. TCR beta libraries came from three nested multiplex PCR rounds using slightly modified ARM-PCR. The study ran its first two PCR rounds for 9 to 10 cycles each, using TRBV1-TRBV30 forward primers and a C-beta reverse primer. TCRdb re-analysed the multiplex PCR reads in MiXCR, keeping a single row per CDR3 protein. This table has fewer than 350,000 distinct CDR3 sequences, around three fifths appearing once. This clonotype was recorded many times. Its cognate antigen is unknown. Between the trimmed V and J ends, which lost 6 bases and 0 bases, there was a span of 9 bases. CDR1 MNHEY and CDR2 SVGAGI come from the germline V gene. CDR3 size: 13 residues. Blood RNA came from unsorted whole blood; germline DNA was also extracted. The patients, who had chronic HBV infection, were treatment-naive (untreated). Approximately 3.7 milliliters of peripheral blood were collected before surgery.

J is TRBJ2-7 and V is TRBV6-5; D possibly corresponds to TRBD2 (5 bases). Sequencing input: peripheral blood. This TCR derives from a man aged 35 to 55 with primary liver carcinoma and hepatitis B virus infection. This chain's CDR3 is CASRPGLSYEQYF. CDR3 bases: TGTGCCAGCAGGCCCGGACTCTCCTACGAGCAGTACTTC.